These T cell receptor beta chains were read from a single sample in a study of cytomegalovirus exposure and HLA in healthy donors. Sequenced by immunoSEQ multiplex PCR; TCRdb stores in-frame clones only, minus some. The sample carries about 160,000 clones, roughly 73% recorded once. Sequenced input: PBMCs. Receptors originate from a woman aged 25-40 years in good health and CMV-seronegative. The CDR3 runs from the conserved cysteine through the conserved F or W. Each record gives: V gene, D gene, clone size, J gene, CDR3 DNA, CDR3 protein. A D gene is named only where the DNA matches it firmly. Size values are once, few and many counts, or a class for expanded clones, and some rows have none.

TRBV2	.	once	TRBJ1-2	TGTGCCAGCAGGCGGGATGGCTACACCTTC	CASRRDGYTF
TRBV10-3	TRBD1	.	TRBJ2-7	TGTGCCATCAGTGAGTCAACGGGACAGGTGTCCTACGAGCAGTACTTC	CAISESTGQVSYEQYF
TRBV5-1	TRBD2	.	TRBJ2-1	TGCGCCAGCACAACTAGCGGGGATTCGAATGAGCAGTTCTTC	CASTTSGDSNEQFF
TRBV28	TRBD1	.	TRBJ1-2	TGTGCCAGCAGTTCCCCGGGACAGGGTTTAAATGGCTACACCTTC	CASSSPGQGLNGYTF
TRBV9	.	.	TRBJ1-5	TGTGCCAGCAGCCGGGACTACAATCAGCCCCAGCATTTT	CASSRDYNQPQHF
TRBV4-1	.	.	TRBJ1-1	TGCGCCAGCAGCCAAGATTCGGGGACACCAGAAGCTTTCTTT	CASSQDSGTPEAFF
TRBV14	.	.	TRBJ1-2	TGTGCCAGCAGCCAAGGGCGGTGGGCTAACTATGGCTACACCTTC	CASSQGRWANYGYTF
TRBV4-1	.	.	TRBJ2-4	TGCGCCAGCAGCCAAGTCGTATCGATCAGCAAAAACAGTCAGTACTTC	CASSQVVSISKNSQYF
TRBV6-1	.	.	TRBJ1-2	TGTGCCAGCAGTGAATCCGCAGGGGACTATGGCTACACCTTC	CASSESAGDYGYTF
TRBV6-5	.	.	TRBJ1-5	TGTGCCAGCAAAGGGGTTGGGAATCAGCCCCAGCATTTT	CASKGVGNQPQHF
TRBV14	TRBD1	.	TRBJ2-2	TGTGCCATCGGGACAGCGAACACCGGGGAGCTGTTTTTT	CAIGTANTGELFF
TRBV7-3	.	few	TRBJ2-3	TGTGCCAGCAGCTTCTTCGGGGTTGCAGATACGCAGTATTTT	CASSFFGVADTQYF
TRBV7-9	.	.	TRBJ1-3	TGTGCCAGCAGCCTACCTCAATACAGCTCTGGAAACACCATATATTTT	CASSLPQYSSGNTIYF
TRBV25-1	TRBD2	.	TRBJ2-1	TGTGCCAGCATCTCCTCAGCGGGGGGCTCCTACAATGAGCAGTTCTTC	CASISSAGGSYNEQFF
TRBV28	TRBD1	.	TRBJ1-3	TGTGCCAGCAGTGGGACAGGGGCCGGAAACACCATATATTTT	CASSGTGAGNTIYF
TRBV7-9	.	.	TRBJ2-7	TGTTCCAGCAGCTTAGGGGGGGGGAATGGGGAGCAGTACTTC	CSSSLGGGNGEQYF
TRBV5-1	TRBD1	.	TRBJ1-2	TGCGCCAGCAGCCTGGGACAGGGCGAAGGCTACACCTTC	CASSLGQGEGYTF
TRBV11-2	.	once	TRBJ2-5	TGTGCCAGCAGCTTAGTTCCTCCGGAGGACCCTTACGGAGAGACCCAGTACTTC	CASSLVPPEDPYGETQYF
TRBV10-3	TRBD1	.	TRBJ2-3	TGTGCCATCAGTGAGACCTCCGACAGGGGAACAGATACGCAGTATTTT	CAISETSDRGTDTQYF
TRBV18	TRBD1	.	TRBJ2-1	TGTGCCAGCTCACATGGACAGGACAATGAGCAGTTCTTC	CASSHGQDNEQFF
TRBV11-2	TRBD2	.	TRBJ2-7	TGTGCCAGCAGCTTACTAGCGGGGGGGTTTCAGCAGTACTTC	CASSLLAGGFQQYF
TRBV5-1	TRBD1	.	TRBJ1-4	TGCGCCAGCAGCTTGGGAGACAGGGGGCGCGGAGAAAAACTGTTTTTT	CASSLGDRGRGEKLFF
TRBV4-2	TRBD2	.	TRBJ2-3	TGTGCCAGCAGCCCCCTCTCTAGCGGGGGGGACTCGTATTTT	CASSPLSSGGDSYF
TRBV5-4	.	.	TRBJ2-3	TGTGCCAGCAGCCTTGGGCCGTCTAGCACAGATACGCAGTATTTT	CASSLGPSSTDTQYF
TRBV5-1	TRBD2	.	TRBJ2-5	TGCGCCAGCAGCCAGGGACTAGCGGGGGGCCGGGGAGAGACCCAGTACTTC	CASSQGLAGGRGETQYF
TRBV27	.	.	TRBJ2-1	TGTGCCAGCAGGGACGGGATTTACGAGGGCAATGAGCAGTTCTTC	CASRDGIYEGNEQFF
TRBV28	.	few	TRBJ1-3	TGTGCCAGCAGCCTAGCCTTCAGGGGATACACCATATATTTT	CASSLAFRGYTIYF
TRBV4-1	.	.	TRBJ1-1	TGCGCCAGCAGCCAAGTGACAGTGAACACTGAAGCTTTCTTT	CASSQVTVNTEAFF
TRBV4-1	.	.	TRBJ2-5	TGCGCCAGCAGCCAAGGGGCAGAGACCCAGTACTTC	CASSQGAETQYF
TRBV11-2	.	.	TRBJ1-5	TGTGCCAGCAGCTCAGATGGACTCATCAATCAGCCCCAGCATTTT	CASSSDGLINQPQHF
TRBV29-1	.	.	TRBJ1-2	TGCAGCGTTGTCGGCAGGGCGGCCTTGGGCTACACCTTC	CSVVGRAALGYTF
TRBV30	.	once	TRBJ2-4	TGTGCCTGGAGTCGCGAGGGAGGAGCCAAAAACAGTCAGTACTTC	CAWSREGGAKNSQYF
TRBV4-1	TRBD2	.	TRBJ2-5	TGCGCCAGCAGCCAAGAAGGACTAGAAGAGACCCAGTACTTC	CASSQEGLEETQYF